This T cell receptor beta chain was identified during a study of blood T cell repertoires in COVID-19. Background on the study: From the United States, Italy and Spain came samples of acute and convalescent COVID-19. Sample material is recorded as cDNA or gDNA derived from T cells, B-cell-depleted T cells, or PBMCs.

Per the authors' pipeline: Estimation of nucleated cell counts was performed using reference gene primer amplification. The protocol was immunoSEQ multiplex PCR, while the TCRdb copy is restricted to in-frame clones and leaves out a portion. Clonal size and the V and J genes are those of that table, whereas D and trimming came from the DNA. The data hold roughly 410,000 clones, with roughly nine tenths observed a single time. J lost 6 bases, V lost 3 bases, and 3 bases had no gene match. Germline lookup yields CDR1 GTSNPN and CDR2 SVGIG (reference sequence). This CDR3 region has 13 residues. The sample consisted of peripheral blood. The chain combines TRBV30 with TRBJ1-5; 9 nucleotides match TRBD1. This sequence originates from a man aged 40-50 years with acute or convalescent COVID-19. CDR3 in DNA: TGTGCCTGGAGCCACAGGGGGCTTCAGCCCCAGCATTTT. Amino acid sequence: CAWSHRGLQPQHF.